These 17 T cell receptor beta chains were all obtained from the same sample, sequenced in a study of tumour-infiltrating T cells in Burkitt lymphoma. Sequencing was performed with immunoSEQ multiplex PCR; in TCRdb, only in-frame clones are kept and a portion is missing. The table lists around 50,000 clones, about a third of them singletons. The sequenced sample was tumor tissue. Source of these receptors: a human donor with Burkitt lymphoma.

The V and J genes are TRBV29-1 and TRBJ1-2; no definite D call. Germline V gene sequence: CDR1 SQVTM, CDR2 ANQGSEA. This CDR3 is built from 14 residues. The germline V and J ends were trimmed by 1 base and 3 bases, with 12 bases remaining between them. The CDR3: CSVEGTEVDYGYTF. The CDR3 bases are TGCAGCGTTGAAGGGACGGAGGTCGACTATGGCTACACCTTC. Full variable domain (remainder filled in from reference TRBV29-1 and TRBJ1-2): SAVISQKPSRDICQRGTSLTIQCQVDSQVTMMFWYRQQPGQSLTLIATANQGSEATYESGFVIDKFPISRPNLTFSTLTVSNMSPEDSSIYLCSVEGTEVDYGYTFGSGTRLTVV.

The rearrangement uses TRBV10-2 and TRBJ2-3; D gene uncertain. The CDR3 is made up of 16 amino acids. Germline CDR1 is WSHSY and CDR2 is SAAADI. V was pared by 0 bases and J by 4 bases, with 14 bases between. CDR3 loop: CASSESRTLAADTQYF. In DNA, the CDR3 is TGCGCCAGCAGTGAGTCAAGGACCCTCGCGGCAGATACGCAGTATTTT.

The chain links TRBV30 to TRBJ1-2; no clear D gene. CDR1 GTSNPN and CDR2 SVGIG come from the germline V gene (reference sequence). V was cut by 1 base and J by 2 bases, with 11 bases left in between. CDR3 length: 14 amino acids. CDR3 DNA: TGTGCCTGGAGTGGCAAGGGTCTAAACTATGGCTACACCTTC. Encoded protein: CAWSGKGLNYGYTF.

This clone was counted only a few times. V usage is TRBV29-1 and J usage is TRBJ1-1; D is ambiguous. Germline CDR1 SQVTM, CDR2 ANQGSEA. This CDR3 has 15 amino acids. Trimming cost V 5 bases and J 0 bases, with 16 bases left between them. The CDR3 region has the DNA TGCAGCGTTATTGGGCTAGCCTCCATGAACACTGAAGCTTTCTTT. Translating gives CSVIGLASMNTEAFF.

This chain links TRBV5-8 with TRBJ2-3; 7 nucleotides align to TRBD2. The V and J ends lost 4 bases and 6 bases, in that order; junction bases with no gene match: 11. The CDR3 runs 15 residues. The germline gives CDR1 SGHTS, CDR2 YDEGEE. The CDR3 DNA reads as TGTGCCAGCAGCACCGGGGTGAAAGCGGGGGATACGCAGTATTTT. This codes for CASSTGVKAGDTQYF. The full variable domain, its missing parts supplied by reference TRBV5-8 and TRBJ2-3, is EAGVTQSPTHLIKTRGQQATLRCSPISGHTSVYWYQQALGLGLQFLLWYDEGEERNRGNFPPRFSGRQFPNYSSELNVNALELEDSALYLCASSTGVKAGDTQYFGPGTRLTVL.

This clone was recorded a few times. The DNA of the CDR3 is TGTGCCAGCAGCCAAGATTTAGGGTTAAACAACTATGGCTACACCTTC. Translation: CASSQDLGLNNYGYTF. V and J are TRBV4-2 and TRBJ1-2; unclear D gene. Germline assignment: CDR1 LGHNA and CDR2 YNFKEQ. Deletions cut 0 bases from V and 2 bases from J, with 13 bases between. The CDR3 covers 16 residues.

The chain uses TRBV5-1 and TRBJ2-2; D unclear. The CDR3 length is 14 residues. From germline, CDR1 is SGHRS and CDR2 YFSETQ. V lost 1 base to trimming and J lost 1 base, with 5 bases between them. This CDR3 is CASSLSRNTGELFF. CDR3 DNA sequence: TGCGCCAGCAGCTTGTCACGGAACACCGGGGAGCTGTTTTTT.

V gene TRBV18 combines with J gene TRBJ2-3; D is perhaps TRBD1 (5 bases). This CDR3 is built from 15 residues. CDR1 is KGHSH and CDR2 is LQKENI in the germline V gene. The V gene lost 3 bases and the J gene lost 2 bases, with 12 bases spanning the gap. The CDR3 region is CASSPTDSITDTQYF. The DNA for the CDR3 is TGTGCCAGCTCACCCACAGACAGCATCACAGATACGCAGTATTTT.

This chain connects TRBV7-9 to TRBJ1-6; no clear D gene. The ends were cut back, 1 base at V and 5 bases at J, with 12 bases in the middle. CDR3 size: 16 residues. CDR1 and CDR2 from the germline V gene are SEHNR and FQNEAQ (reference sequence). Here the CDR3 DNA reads TGTGCCAGCAGCTTAGGGGCCGGGAGAGATAATTCACCCCTCCACTTT. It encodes CASSLGAGRDNSPLHF.

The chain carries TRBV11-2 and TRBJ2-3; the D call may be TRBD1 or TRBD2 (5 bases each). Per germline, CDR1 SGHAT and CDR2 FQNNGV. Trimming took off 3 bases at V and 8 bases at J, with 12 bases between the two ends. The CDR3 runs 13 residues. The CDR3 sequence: CASSFGGVGTQYF. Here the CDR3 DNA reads TGTGCCAGCAGCTTTGGGGGTGTGGGTACGCAGTATTTT.

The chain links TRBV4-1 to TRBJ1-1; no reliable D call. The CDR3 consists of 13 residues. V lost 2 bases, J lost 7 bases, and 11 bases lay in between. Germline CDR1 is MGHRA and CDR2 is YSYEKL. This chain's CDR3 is CASSQLLEFEAFF. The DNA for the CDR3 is TGCGCCAGCAGCCAACTCTTGGAGTTTGAAGCTTTCTTT.

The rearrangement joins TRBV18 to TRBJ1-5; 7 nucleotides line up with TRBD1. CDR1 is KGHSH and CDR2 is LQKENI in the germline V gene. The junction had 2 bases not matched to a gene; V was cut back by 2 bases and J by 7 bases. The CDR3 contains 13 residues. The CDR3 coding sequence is TGTGCCAGCTCACCAACAGGGGACCAGCCCCAGCATTTT. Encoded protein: CASSPTGDQPQHF.

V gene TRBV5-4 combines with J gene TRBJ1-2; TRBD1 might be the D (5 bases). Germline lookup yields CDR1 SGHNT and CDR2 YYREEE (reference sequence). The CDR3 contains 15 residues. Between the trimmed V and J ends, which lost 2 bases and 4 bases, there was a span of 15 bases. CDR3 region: CASSFPGRTLYGYTF. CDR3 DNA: TGTGCCAGCAGCTTTCCGGGACGGACCCTCTATGGCTACACCTTC.

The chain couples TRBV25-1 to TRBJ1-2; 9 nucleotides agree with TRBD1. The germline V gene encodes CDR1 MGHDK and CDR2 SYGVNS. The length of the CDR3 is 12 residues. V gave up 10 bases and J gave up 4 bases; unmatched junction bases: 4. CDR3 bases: TGTGCCACCTTACAGGGGGCCTATGGCTACACCTTC. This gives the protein CATLQGAYGYTF.

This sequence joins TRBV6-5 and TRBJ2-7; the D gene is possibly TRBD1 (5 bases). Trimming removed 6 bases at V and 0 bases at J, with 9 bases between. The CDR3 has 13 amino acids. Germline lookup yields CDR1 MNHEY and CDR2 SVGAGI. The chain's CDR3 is CASRPDSSYEQYF. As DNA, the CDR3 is TGTGCCAGCAGACCAGACAGCTCCTACGAGCAGTACTTC.

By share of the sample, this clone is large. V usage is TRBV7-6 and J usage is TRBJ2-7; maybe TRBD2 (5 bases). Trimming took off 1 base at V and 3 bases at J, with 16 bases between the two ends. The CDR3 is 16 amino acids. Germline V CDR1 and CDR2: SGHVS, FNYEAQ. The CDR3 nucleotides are TGTGCCAGCAGCTTAGGTGGCGGGCACGTCGGCTACGAGCAGTACTTC. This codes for CASSLGGGHVGYEQYF.

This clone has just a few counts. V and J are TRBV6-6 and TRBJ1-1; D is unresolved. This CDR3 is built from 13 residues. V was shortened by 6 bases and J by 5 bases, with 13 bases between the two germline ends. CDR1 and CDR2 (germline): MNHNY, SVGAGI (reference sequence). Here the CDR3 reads CASSPRRSTEAFF. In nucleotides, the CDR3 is TGTGCCAGCAGCCCGCGGAGGAGTACTGAAGCTTTCTTT.